The rows below give T cell receptor beta chains drawn from one sample of a study of OX40 agonist ivuxolimab in advanced cancers. Profiling relied on immunoSEQ multiplex PCR, and the TCRdb table lists in-frame clones only, not all of them. This table has tens of thousands of clones, 88% appearing once. Here the sequenced sample was CD4+ or CD8+ T cells sorted from blood, taken in a trial of the OX40 agonist ivuxolimab. These receptors all stem from an adult with an advanced solid tumor such as melanoma, head and neck, liver or kidney cancer. Both conserved end residues are part of each CDR3. The order of the fields is J gene, V gene, CDR3 protein.

>TRBJ2-3|TRBV7-8
CASSPLGSTDTQYF
>TRBJ2-3|TRBV18
CASSRVGGGGTDTQYF
>TRBJ2-7|TRBV19
CASSNRGTGDLDEQYF
>TRBJ2-7|TRBV6-6
CASTPKSSYEQYF
>TRBJ2-7|TRBV7-2
CASSSRSGSSYEQYF
>TRBJ1-2|TRBV6-1
CASSAQQSVGGGYTF
>TRBJ2-1|TRBV10-3
CAISDDSGRAQYNEQFF
>TRBJ1-6|TRBV27
CASRSRTGETPLHF
>TRBJ2-1|TRBV28
CASSLQGVIHEQFF
>TRBJ2-5|TRBV28
CASSLDRFQETQYF
>TRBJ2-1|TRBV5-1
CASSGLTGGASNEQFF
>TRBJ1-1|TRBV11-2
CASSLDRLYRGGGNTEAFF
>TRBJ2-5|TRBV29-1
CSVETGGTETQYF
>TRBJ2-6|TRBV5-6
CASSSIDRVGANVLTF
>TRBJ2-2|TRBV27
CASRPLGQINTGELFF
>TRBJ1-2|TRBV28
CASSLILSWNYGYTF
>TRBJ2-7|TRBV5-1
CASQPLAGAYEQYF
>TRBJ2-7|TRBV5-1
CASWDSSSYEQYF
>TRBJ2-1|TRBV5-1
CASSLLRAVHYNEQFF
>TRBJ1-1|TRBV7-3
CASSLQGHNTEAFF
>TRBJ1-3|TRBV6-1
CASRGDRTGNTIYF
>TRBJ1-2|TRBV6-5
CASSYGTVYGYTF
>TRBJ2-3|TRBV7-9
CASSSGYEDTQYF
>TRBJ1-2|TRBV29-1
CSVEPDSYGYTF
>TRBJ2-5|TRBV29-1
CSVERQGARGETQYF
>TRBJ1-2|TRBV5-1
CASSFSPVEVGYTF
>TRBJ2-1|TRBV2
CASSEEGGSYNEQFF
>TRBJ1-1|TRBV5-1
CASSLPGANTEAFF
>TRBJ2-6|TRBV19
CASSIAGQGAGGANVLTF
>TRBJ2-5|TRBV28
CASSSPSGRRETQYF
>TRBJ2-7|TRBV11-2
CASSFVGSSYEQYF